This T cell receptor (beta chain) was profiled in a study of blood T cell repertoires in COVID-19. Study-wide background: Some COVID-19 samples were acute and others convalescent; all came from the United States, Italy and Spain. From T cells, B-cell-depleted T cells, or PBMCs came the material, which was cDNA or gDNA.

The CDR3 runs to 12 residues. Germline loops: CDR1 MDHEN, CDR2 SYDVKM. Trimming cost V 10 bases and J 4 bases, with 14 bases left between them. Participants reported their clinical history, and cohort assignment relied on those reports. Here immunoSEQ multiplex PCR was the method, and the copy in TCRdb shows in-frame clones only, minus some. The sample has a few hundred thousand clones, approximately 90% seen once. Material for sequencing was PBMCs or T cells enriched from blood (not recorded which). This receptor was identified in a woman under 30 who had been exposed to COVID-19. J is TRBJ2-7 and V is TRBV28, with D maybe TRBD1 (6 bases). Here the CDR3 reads CATRTDTYEQYF. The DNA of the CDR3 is TGTGCCACCCGGACAGATACATACGAGCAGTACTTC.